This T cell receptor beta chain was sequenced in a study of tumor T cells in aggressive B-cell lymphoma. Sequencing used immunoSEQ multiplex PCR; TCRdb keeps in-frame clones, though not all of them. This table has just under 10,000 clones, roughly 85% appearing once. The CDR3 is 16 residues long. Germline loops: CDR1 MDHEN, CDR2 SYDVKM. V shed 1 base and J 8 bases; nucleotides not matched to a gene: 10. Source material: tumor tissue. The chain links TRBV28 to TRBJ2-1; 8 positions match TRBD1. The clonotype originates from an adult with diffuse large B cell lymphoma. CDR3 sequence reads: CASSLLGTGEEDEQFF. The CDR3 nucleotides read TGTGCCAGCAGTTTATTGGGGACAGGTGAAGAGGATGAGCAGTTCTTC.